This T cell receptor (beta chain) was observed in a study of blood T cells in healthy people across ages. A second PCR, run for roughly 6 to 11 cycles, used a sample-barcoded 5' primer plus a J-beta primer mix. Each CDR3 protein gets one entry after TCRdb re-called the 5' RACE reads with MiXCR. The sample carries approximately 800,000 distinct CDR3 sequences, around 62% recorded once. Germline V gene data show CDR1 as SGHTA and CDR2 as FQGNSA. Trimming took off 0 bases at V and 4 bases at J, with 10 bases between the two ends. This CDR3 is 15 amino acids long. The chain is built from TRBV7-2 and TRBJ2-1; D uncertain. The sample comprised blood. The receptor was derived from a man aged 25 to 40 in good health. This chain's CDR3 is CASSLALHLYNEQFF. The CDR3 DNA sequence: TGTGCCAGCAGCTTAGCGCTACATTTATACAATGAGCAGTTCTTC.